The present T cell receptor (beta chain) was sequenced within a study of T cell responses to AZD1222 COVID-19 vaccine. Looked up from germline, CDR1 is MNHEY and CDR2 is SMNVEV (reference sequence). CDR3 size: 13 residues. Overall study results and limits: Breadth and depth of Spike-specific TCRs rose after two AZD1222 doses. Unmutated variant regions are reportedly the target of nearly half of TCRs that are spike-specific. Mostly white British, mostly female donors; authors suggested clonal diversity may be underestimated.

With respect to this clone: The antigen is unknown. At one of its ends the junction is not consistent with the germline gene, which may arise from a read error.

Repertoires were generated with immunoSEQ multiplex PCR, while TCRdb's copy carries only in-frame clones and drops some. This sample has approximately 180,000 clones, with roughly 93% found just once. This chain uses TRBV27 with TRBJ1-1; a possible D gene is TRBD1 (5 bases). This TCR came from an adult who received the MenACWY meningococcal vaccine as a control. Sample: peripheral blood, taken 28 days after the second dose of the MenACWY control vaccine. The CDR3 DNA reads TGTGCCAGCCGTTTGGCAGGGCTGACTGAAGCTTTCTTT. Residues: CASRLAGLTEAFF.